Shown below are 27 T cell receptor beta chains from a single sample sequenced in a study of patients and donors after allogeneic stem cell transplantation. TCRdb ran MiXCR on the RT-PCR reads and lists one entry per CDR3 protein. There are roughly 190,000 distinct CDR3 sequences in the sample; around two fifths occur only once, and 33% lies in the top ten. Material: blood, either unsorted or a sorted T cell fraction (not recorded which). These receptors were taken from a human donor who was either an allogeneic HSCT recipient or a stem cell or donor lymphocyte infusion donor (not recorded which). It is not recorded whose cells these are; they may come from a transplant donor.

The chain combines TRBV19 with TRBJ2-3; unclear D gene. The V gene lost 6 bases and the J gene lost 6 bases, with 10 bases spanning the gap. CDR1 is LNHDA and CDR2 is SQIVND in the germline V gene (reference sequence). This CDR3 contains 12 residues. CDR3 coding DNA: TGTGCCAGTAGCCCGAGGCTGGATACGCAGTATTTT. Its translation: CASSPRLDTQYF.

The rearrangement uses TRBV7-3 and TRBJ2-3; D gene ambiguous. V was cut by 8 bases and J by 0 bases, with 12 bases left in between. Germline V gene data show CDR1 as SGHTA and CDR2 as FQGTGA. CDR3 length: 14 amino acids. The CDR3 loop is CASSGQTSTDTQYF. The CDR3 DNA reads TGTGCCAGCTCAGGCCAGACTAGCACAGATACGCAGTATTTT.

In this sample, this clonotype turned up a few times. The chain has TRBV5-1 and TRBJ2-7; TRBD2 agrees at 10 bases. The CDR3 loop spans 14 amino acids. CDR1 SGHRS and CDR2 YFSETQ come from the germline V gene. The junction had 3 bases not matched to a gene; V was cut back by 1 base and J by 5 bases. The CDR3: CASSLSGLADEQYF. DNA of the CDR3: TGCGCCAGCAGCTTGTCTGGACTAGCGGACGAGCAGTACTTC.

The rearrangement joins TRBV6-5 to TRBJ2-7; TRBD1 matches at 7 bases. Per germline, CDR1 MNHEY and CDR2 SVGAGI. This CDR3 comprises 14 residues. Trimming at V came to 2 bases and at J to 2 bases, leaving 3 bases not matched to a gene. The CDR3 region has the DNA TGTGCCAGCAGTTACGGGGACAGTACCTACGAGCAGTACTTC. Protein sequence: CASSYGDSTYEQYF.

This clonotype was found many times. The chain uses TRBV12-3 or TRBV12-4 and TRBJ1-1; no clear D gene. The CDR3 spans 14 residues. With 2 bases removed from V and 0 bases from J, the gap between germline ends came to 7 bases. The chain's CDR3 is CASSLNLMNTEAFF. CDR3 coding DNA: TGTGCCAGCAGTTTAAACCTCATGAACACTGAAGCTTTCTTT.

The chain uses TRBV5-6 and TRBJ2-2; D not resolved. The germline V gene encodes CDR1 SGHDT and CDR2 YYEEEE. The CDR3 is made up of 14 amino acids. V lost 5 bases and J 1 base, leaving 9 bases between the germline ends. CDR3: CASSSTVNTGELFF. CDR3 DNA sequence: TGTGCCAGCAGTTCGACGGTGAACACCGGGGAGCTGTTTTTT.

This sequence joins TRBV12-3 or TRBV12-4 and TRBJ1-1, with no clear D. V was clipped by 0 bases and J by 1 base, with 18 bases between them. The CDR3 has 18 residues. The CDR3 DNA is TGTGCCAGCAGTTTAGCTGGACCCCCGACCCCCCAGAACACTGAAGCTTTCTTT. This encodes CASSLAGPPTPQNTEAFF.

The table lists this clonotype with a few counts. The J gene is TRBJ1-1, the V gene TRBV12-3 or TRBV12-4; D is undetermined. The V and J ends lost 6 bases and 3 bases respectively, with 8 bases between them. The CDR3 has 12 residues. The CDR3 is CASSGWDTEAFF. The CDR3, as DNA: TGTGCCAGCAGCGGCTGGGACACTGAAGCTTTCTTT.

The J gene is TRBJ1-2, the V gene TRBV5-6; 8 bases map to TRBD1. Germline-derived CDR1 and CDR2 are SGHDT and YYEEEE. V was clipped by 4 bases and J by 5 bases; unmatched bases: 10. The CDR3 is 15 amino acids. As DNA, the CDR3 is TGTGCCAGCAGCCCGTTTTCGACAGGGGATTATGGCTACACCTTC. Translation gives CASSPFSTGDYGYTF.

J is TRBJ2-5 and V is TRBV12-3 or TRBV12-4, with a possible D match to TRBD2 (6 bases). CDR3 length equals 15 residues. V was cut by 8 bases and J by 5 bases, with 21 bases left in between. The CDR3 DNA follows: TGTGCCAGCCAAGGGACTTCTCTTCCAGCGGAGACCCAGTACTTC. It yields the protein CASQGTSLPAETQYF.

The J gene is TRBJ2-7, the V gene TRBV4-3; TRBD2 aligns across 12 bases. Germline loops: CDR1 LGHNA, CDR2 YSLEER. This CDR3 has 18 residues. J gave up 3 bases and V 1 base, and 10 bases lay outside the gene matches. CDR3 residues: CASSQAHALAGGLYEQYF. In nucleotides, the CDR3 is TGCGCCAGCAGCCAAGCCCACGCACTAGCGGGAGGCCTCTACGAGCAGTACTTC.

Only a few counts were recorded for this clonotype. The V and J genes are TRBV28 and TRBJ1-1; tentative D call: TRBD1 (6 bases). The ends were cut back, 3 bases at V and 4 bases at J, with 15 bases in the middle. Per germline, CDR1 MDHEN and CDR2 SYDVKM. This CDR3 region has 15 residues. In nucleotides, the CDR3 is TGTGCCAGCAGTTTCCCCCCAGGGGCAAGCACTGAAGCTTTCTTT. This encodes CASSFPPGASTEAFF.

This clonotype has a count of ten or more. In DNA form, the CDR3 reads TGTGCCACCCGGAGGACAGGGAACACTGAAGCTTTCTTT. It codes for CATRRTGNTEAFF. The chain couples TRBV7-8 to TRBJ1-1; 7 bases align to TRBD1. CDR1 and CDR2 from the germline V gene are SGHVS and FQNEAQ. J lost 1 base, V lost 10 bases, and 6 bases had no gene match. This CDR3 has 13 residues.

This clonotype has more than one count but fewer than ten. The chain employs TRBV12-5 and TRBJ1-1; the match to TRBD1 covers 9 bases. Germline trimming cut 7 bases from V and 5 bases from J; bases unmatched to any gene: 8. Germline V gene lookup returns CDR1 LGHNT and CDR2 FRNRAP. This CDR3 has 14 amino acids. This chain's CDR3 is CASATGGKVTEAFF. The CDR3 DNA follows: TGTGCTAGTGCGACAGGGGGAAAAGTAACTGAAGCTTTCTTT.

The chain employs TRBV5-1 and TRBJ1-3, with D hard to call. This CDR3 contains 16 residues. Trimming removed 3 bases from V and 0 bases from J, with 13 bases in between. Germline-derived CDR1 and CDR2 are SGHRS and YFSETQ. In DNA form, the CDR3 reads TGCGCCAGCAGCTGGTACAGCATCCTCTCTGGAAACACCATATATTTT. Its translation is CASSWYSILSGNTIYF.

This chain uses TRBV20-1 with TRBJ2-7; D is ambiguous. The length of the CDR3 is 12 residues. The ends were cut back, 0 bases at V and 3 bases at J, with 6 bases in the middle. Looked up from germline, CDR1 is DFQATT and CDR2 is SNEGSKA (reference sequence). The CDR3 DNA is TGCAGTGCTAGAGATCTAATCTACGAGCAGTACTTC. It yields the protein CSARDLIYEQYF.

This clonotype has more than one count but fewer than ten. The chain is built from TRBV5-6 and TRBJ2-3; 10 nucleotides align to TRBD2. CDR1 and CDR2 from the germline V gene are SGHDT and YYEEEE. V lost 4 bases and J lost 4; bases outside the gene matches: 3. The CDR3 length is 14 residues. The CDR3 protein is CASSIGTSADTQYF. CDR3 nucleotides: TGTGCCAGCAGCATCGGGACTAGCGCAGATACGCAGTATTTT.

This sequence joins TRBV29-1 and TRBJ2-1; D might be TRBD2 (5 bases). Germline V lookup: CDR1 SQVTM, CDR2 ANQGSEA. CDR3 size: 14 residues. Trimming removed 3 bases from V and 6 bases from J, with 15 bases in between. The CDR3 sequence is CSVDRVGVGNEQFF. CDR3 DNA sequence: TGCAGCGTTGATCGCGTGGGAGTTGGCAATGAGCAGTTCTTC.

Comments on this clonotype: Sequence at one end of the junction differs from germline and may be a read error. The rearrangement uses TRBV6-5 and TRBJ2-3; 9 nucleotides match TRBD2. Germline V gene sequence: CDR1 MNHEY, CDR2 SVGAGI. This CDR3 is 17 amino acids long. The CDR3 coding sequence is TGTGCCAGGAGTTCCCCTAGTCATAGCGGGAGTACAGATACGCAGTATTTT. The encoded protein is CARSSPSHSGSTDTQYF.

The chain uses TRBV7-6 and TRBJ2-3; 9 positions match TRBD2. Germline assignment: CDR1 SGHVS and CDR2 FNYEAQ. V shed 1 base, J shed 2 bases, and the junction held 10 bases outside the gene matches. The CDR3 has 18 amino acids. The CDR3, as DNA: TGTGCCAGCAGCTTAGGGGTTTTAGCGGGAGTCTCCACAGATACGCAGTATTTT. Its translation is CASSLGVLAGVSTDTQYF.

The genes are TRBV4-3 and TRBJ2-1; the D is unclear. The CDR3 is 15 amino acids. Germline V gene data show CDR1 as LGHNA and CDR2 as YSLEER. V lost 0 bases and J 5 bases, leaving 11 bases between the germline ends. As DNA, the CDR3 is TGCGCCAGCAGCCAAGATCGAGAGCGTGACAATGAGCAGTTCTTC. It specifies CASSQDRERDNEQFF.

The V call is TRBV5-1, the J call TRBJ2-7; 12 bases align to TRBD2. Germline trimming cut 1 base from V and 1 base from J; bases unmatched to any gene: 6. The CDR3 loop spans 17 amino acids. The germline gives CDR1 SGHRS, CDR2 YFSETQ. CDR3 amino acids: CASSLWTSGTQSYEQYF. CDR3 DNA sequence: TGCGCCAGCAGCTTGTGGACTAGCGGGACTCAGTCCTACGAGCAGTACTTC.

The chain has TRBV5-1 and TRBJ2-1; possible D gene TRBD2, 5 bases. V dropped 2 bases and J dropped 8 bases, with 14 bases sitting between them. Germline values: CDR1 SGHRS, CDR2 YFSETQ. This CDR3 contains 14 residues. CDR3 protein: CASSFYRGRDEQFF. In DNA, the CDR3 is TGCGCCAGCAGCTTCTACCGGGGTAGAGATGAGCAGTTCTTC. The whole variable domain, filled in from reference TRBV5-1 and TRBJ2-1, reads KAGVTQTPRYLIKTRGQQVTLSCSPISGHRSVSWYQQTPGQGLQFLFEYFSETQRNKGNFPGRFSGRQFSNSRSEMNVSTLELGDSALYLCASSFYRGRDEQFFGPGTRLTVL.

This clonotype appeared a few times. The rearrangement links TRBV12-3 or TRBV12-4 to TRBJ2-5, with D possibly matching TRBD1 (5 bases). The germline V and J ends were trimmed by 8 bases and 1 base, with 14 bases remaining between them. The CDR3 totals 14 residues. The CDR3 coding sequence is TGTGCCAGCCAACAATGGGGCCGCCAAGAGACCCAGTACTTC. Residues: CASQQWGRQETQYF.

The chain combines TRBV2 with TRBJ1-2; D not resolved. Looked up from germline, CDR1 is SNHLY and CDR2 is FYNNEI. V lost 8 bases and J lost 6, with 7 bases in between. This CDR3 comprises 10 residues. Here the CDR3 DNA reads TGTGCCAGCGGTAGAGATGGCTACACCTTC. Translation gives CASGRDGYTF. Drawing the rest from reference TRBV2 and TRBJ1-2, the complete variable domain is EPEVTQTPSHQVTQMGQEVILRCVPISNHLYFYWYRQILGQKVEFLVSFYNNEISEKSEIFDDQFSVERPDGSNFTLKIRSTKLEDSAMYFCASGRDGYTFGSGTRLTVV.

The rearrangement uses TRBV6-5 and TRBJ2-1; the D call may be TRBD1 or TRBD2 (5 bases each). V was pared by 7 bases and J by 5 bases, with 15 bases between. This CDR3 is built from 14 residues. The germline gives CDR1 MNHEY, CDR2 SVGAGI. CDR3 sequence reads: CASNAPGRNNEQFF. DNA for the CDR3: TGTGCCAGCAATGCTCCAGGGAGAAACAATGAGCAGTTCTTC.

This clonotype appeared a few times. The genes are TRBV4-3 and TRBJ2-1; 7 bases are a match to TRBD2. The CDR3 is made up of 18 amino acids. Losses at the gene ends were 3 bases for V and 0 bases for J; bases not matched to a gene: 11. Looked up from germline, CDR1 is LGHNA and CDR2 is YSLEER. CDR3 sequence: CASSHYHSSGPSYNEQFF. CDR3 DNA sequence: TGCGCCAGCAGCCATTACCACTCTAGCGGACCCTCCTACAATGAGCAGTTCTTC.